This is a list of T cell receptor beta chains from one sample in a study of regulatory T cells in long-lasting Graves disease. Using its own MiXCR run on the multiplex PCR reads, TCRdb lists one record per CDR3 protein. The table includes some 220,000 distinct CDR3 sequences, less than 20% detected once. The same sample was also used in a study of T cells in Graves' hyperthyroidism and ophthalmopathy.

Sequenced here: peripheral blood mononuclear cells (PBMCs), sampled at new diagnosis, from a patient treated with antithyroid drugs. The receptors originated from a young woman with Graves disease. CDR3s include the opening cysteine and the closing phenylalanine or tryptophan. D genes are given only for firm matches. Clone sizes are given selectively: once, few, many, or a class where the clone is expanded.

J gene	V gene	D gene	clone size	CDR3 protein	CDR3 DNA
TRBJ1-5	TRBV12-5	NA	many	CASASRSGSRGYQPQHF	TGTGCTAGTGCCTCAAGAAGTGGATCCAGGGGCTATCAGCCCCAGCATTTT
TRBJ2-7	TRBV7-9	TRBD2	NA	CASSREVGPGGHEQYF	TGTGCCAGCAGCCGAGAGGTGGGACCGGGGGGTCACGAGCAGTACTTC
TRBJ1-1	TRBV28	NA	many	CASSSNTEAFF	TGCGCCAGCAGCTCGAACACTGAAGCTTTCTTT
TRBJ1-2	TRBV18	TRBD1	many	CASSPGTETYGYTF	TGTGCCAGCTCACCAGGGACAGAGACCTATGGCTACACCTTC
TRBJ1-2	TRBV28	NA	many	CASSLLRPLTGPAKYGYTF	TGTGCCAGCAGTTTACTTCGCCCCCTGACAGGTCCAGCAAAATATGGCTACACCTTC
TRBJ1-1	TRBV7-9	NA	many	CAMQRMNTEAFF	TGTGCCATGCAGCGGATGAACACTGAAGCTTTCTTT
TRBJ2-6	TRBV10-3	NA	many	CAISEGGLSKSGANVLTF	TGTGCCATCAGTGAGGGGGGGCTCTCCAAATCTGGGGCCAACGTCCTGACTTTC
TRBJ1-6	TRBV20-1	NA	many	CSARPSSSYNSPLHF	TGCAGTGCTAGGCCGTCGAGCTCCTATAATTCACCCCTCCACTTT
TRBJ2-5	TRBV11-3	NA	few	CASSISGETQYF	TGTGCCAGCAGCATCTCTGGGGAGACCCAGTACTTC
TRBJ1-3	TRBV6-1	NA	many	CASSPLQDSGNTIYF	TGTGCCAGCAGTCCCCTCCAAGACTCTGGAAACACCATATATTTT
TRBJ1-5	TRBV28	NA	many	CASSLTGGPPQHF	TGTGCCAGCAGTTTAACCGGGGGGCCCCCCCAGCATTTT
TRBJ2-1	TRBV24-1	TRBD2	once	CATSDLGQTSGSNEQFF	TGTGCCACCAGTGATTTGGGCCAGACTAGCGGGAGCAATGAGCAGTTCTTC
TRBJ2-3	TRBV9	TRBD2	many	CASSARSSGITDTQYF	TGTGCCAGCAGCGCCAGATCTAGCGGGATCACAGATACGCAGTATTTT
TRBJ1-2	TRBV11-1	NA	many	CASSSRGAGYTF	TGTGCCAGCAGCTCCCGGGGGGCTGGCTACACCTTC
TRBJ1-1	TRBV4-1	NA	many	CASRPTGLAEAFF	TGCGCCAGCAGGCCTACAGGGTTAGCTGAAGCTTTCTTT
TRBJ1-2	TRBV6-1	NA	many	CASGQLGLYGYTF	TGTGCCAGCGGTCAACTGGGACTATACGGCTACACCTTC
TRBJ2-1	TRBV7-9	NA	NA	CASSLTTGIGWHEQFF	TGTGCCAGCAGCCTTACCACAGGGATTGGCTGGCATGAGCAGTTCTTC
TRBJ1-2	TRBV14	NA	NA	CASSQIGRGGYTF	TGTGCCAGCAGCCAAATCGGGCGGGGTGGCTACACCTTC
TRBJ2-5	TRBV18	NA	many	CASSPLRGGAAPETQYF	TGTGCCAGCTCACCACTTCGTGGCGGGGCGGCTCCAGAGACCCAGTACTTC
TRBJ2-7	TRBV6-5	NA	many	CASSYGLGRGVYEQYF	TGTGCCAGCAGTTACGGTTTGGGCAGGGGAGTCTACGAGCAGTACTTC
TRBJ2-5	TRBV11-1	NA	NA	CASSLLPGLRRKTQYF	TGTGCCAGCAGCCTTCTCCCGGGACTCCGAAGGAAGACCCAGTACTTC
TRBJ1-1	TRBV28	NA	many	CASSLLTGLNTEAFF	TGTGCCAGCAGTTTATTGACAGGCCTGAACACTGAAGCTTTCTTT
TRBJ2-7	TRBV27	NA	few	CASSTLAYKYEQYF	TGTGCCAGCAGCACTCTAGCGTACAAGTACGAGCAGTACTTC
TRBJ1-4	TRBV5-4	NA	NA	CASSRGRGVGEKLFF	TGTGCCAGCAGCCGGGGGCGAGGGGTAGGGGAAAAACTGTTTTTT
TRBJ2-3	TRBV20-1	TRBD1	many	CSARTGSTDTQYF	TGCAGTGCCCGGACAGGGAGCACAGATACGCAGTATTTT
TRBJ2-3	TRBV11-2	TRBD2	NA	CASSLGTSGSTQYF	TGTGCCAGCAGCTTAGGGACTAGCGGGAGTACGCAGTATTTT
TRBJ2-7	TRBV29-1	TRBD1	NA	CSAGTGDHEQYF	TGCAGCGCCGGGACAGGGGACCACGAGCAGTACTTC
TRBJ2-5	TRBV10-3	TRBD2	many	CAISERTSSQETQYF	TGTGCCATCAGTGAAAGGACTAGTAGTCAAGAGACCCAGTACTTC
TRBJ2-7	TRBV4-2	TRBD1	NA	CASSQREGASHEQYF	TGTGCCAGCAGCCAACGAGAGGGGGCTAGTCACGAGCAGTACTTC
TRBJ1-1	TRBV7-2	NA	many	CASSSGSSRAFF	TGTGCCAGCAGCTCCGGCAGCTCTCGGGCTTTCTTT
TRBJ2-5	TRBV19	NA	many	CASSPTVQETQYF	TGTGCCAGTAGTCCGACAGTGCAAGAGACCCAGTACTTC
TRBJ1-2	TRBV29-1	NA	few	CSAPAPGTNYGYTF	TGCAGCGCCCCAGCCCCGGGCACTAACTATGGCTACACCTTC
TRBJ2-7	TRBV27	NA	many	CASSPRALNPEQYF	TGTGCCAGCAGTCCGCGTGCGTTGAACCCCGAGCAGTACTTC
TRBJ2-3	TRBV7-9	TRBD2	many	CASSRGLEADTQYF	TGTGCCAGCAGCAGGGGACTAGAGGCAGATACGCAGTATTTT
TRBJ1-6	TRBV27	NA	many	CASSPSRGNSPLHF	TGTGCCAGCAGCCCCTCGCGTGGTAATTCACCCCTCCACTTT
TRBJ1-4	TRBV11-2	NA	once	CASSPFGGTNEYLFF	TGTGCCAGCAGCCCCTTTGGGGGCACTAATGAATATCTGTTTTTT
TRBJ2-1	TRBV20-1	NA	once	CSVPVKRAGFGEQFF	TGCAGTGTCCCCGTAAAGAGAGCCGGCTTCGGTGAGCAGTTCTTC
TRBJ1-6	TRBV5-5	NA	many	CASSLRPFGASGDSPLHF	TGTGCCAGCAGCTTGCGGCCGTTCGGAGCGTCGGGGGATTCACCCCTCCACTTT
TRBJ1-1	TRBV5-1	NA	many	CASSSPTGPNTEAFF	TGCGCCAGCAGCTCCCCGACAGGCCCTAACACTGAAGCTTTCTTT
TRBJ2-1	TRBV7-6	NA	many	CASSGRTARKYNEQFF	TGTGCCAGCAGCGGGCGGACAGCCCGGAAATACAATGAGCAGTTCTTC
TRBJ2-3	TRBV4-1	TRBD1	few	CASSHPPPGTGNTDTQYF	TGCGCCAGCAGCCACCCTCCTCCCGGGACAGGAAACACAGATACGCAGTATTTT